The clone carrying this T cell receptor beta chain was seen many times. No antigen is known for it. TCRdb redid the calling of the 5' RACE reads with MiXCR, one entry per CDR3 protein. The profile shows around 140,000 distinct CDR3 sequences, 3% to 4.5% of them singletons. The entry originates in a study of identical twins. General study findings and limits: For cord blood, abundant beta clonotypes had fewer insertions, unlike memory repertoires, which showed none. Zero-insertion results could be subject to partial confounding by invariant MAIT and iNKT cells. Low generation probability was overrepresented in out-of-frame alpha sequences shared by twins.

The TCR comes from a young man in good health. Sequenced: memory T cells sorted from blood.

The CDR3 DNA sequence: TGTGCCAGCAGCCCCTACGGGACAGGGCTCACAAACTATGGCTACACCTTC. Translation: CASSPYGTGLTNYGYTF. J is TRBJ1-2 and V is TRBV5-6, with 9 bases aligning to TRBD1. CDR1 is SGHDT, CDR2 YYEEEE, per germline. The CDR3 is 17 residues long. With 4 bases clipped from V and 2 bases from J, the junction kept 12 bases outside the gene matches.